These 27 T cell receptor beta chains share one sample of origin, sequenced in a study of post-analysis software for immune sequencing data. Whole-study findings and limits: Controls showed lower frequencies than patients for five TRBV segments, and TRBV5-6, TRBV5-1 and TRBV20-1 were among these.

Prepared TCR beta cDNA libraries contained unique molecular identifiers. MiXCR, applied by TCRdb to the PCR reads, yields one record per CDR3 protein. Among some 690,000 distinct CDR3 sequences listed, 25% to 30% were seen once. These receptors have no identified antigens. Sequencing input: blood. These receptors were collected from a girl between 5 and 17 years old with multiple sclerosis.

CDR3 sequence reads: CASGDRTGQHF. DNA of the CDR3: TGTGCCAGCGGTGACAGGACAGGTCAGCATTTT. This rearrangement joins TRBV28 to TRBJ1-5, with 7 positions matching TRBD1. The CDR3 runs 11 residues. V dropped 8 bases and J dropped 13; count of bases not matched to a gene: 8. Germline CDR1 is MDHEN and CDR2 is SYDVKM.

The genes are TRBV7-9 and TRBJ1-1; 7 bases align to TRBD1. Losses at the gene ends were 4 bases for V and 4 bases for J; bases not matched to a gene: 9. The CDR3 spans 15 residues. Germline V gives CDR1 SEHNR, CDR2 FQNEAQ (reference sequence). DNA for the CDR3: TGTGCCAGCAGCTCGACAGGGATTTTCGGCACTGAAGCTTTCTTT. Amino acid sequence: CASSSTGIFGTEAFF.

Of note for this clonotype: A junction end diverges from the germline sequence, so it may reflect a read error. The chain has TRBV7-8 and TRBJ2-5; D possibly matches TRBD1 or TRBD2 (5 bases each). Germline CDR1 SGHVS, CDR2 FQNEAQ. The length of the CDR3 is 11 residues. Here the CDR3 reads CGARQQETQYF. CDR3 DNA sequence: TGCGGGGCAAGGCAGCAAGAGACCCAGTACTTC.

This clonotype showed up just once. The chain uses TRBV20-1 and TRBJ2-7; D gene ambiguous. Trimming removed 6 bases at V and 7 bases at J, with 13 bases between. This CDR3 comprises 11 residues. Germline V gives CDR1 DFQATT, CDR2 SNEGSKA (reference sequence). The CDR3, as DNA: TGCAGTGCAAGACAAGGTCCAGAGCAGTACTTC. This sequence encodes CSARQGPEQYF.

This clonotype was found many times. Relative to the germline gene, one junction end is altered; a read error may explain this. The rearrangement uses TRBV5-1 and TRBJ2-7; D gene unclear. Germline V gene lookup returns CDR1 SGHRS and CDR2 YFSETQ. CDR3 size: 11 residues. CDR3 bases: TGTGCCAGCAGCTTACTGGGCGAGCAGTACTTC. Its protein is CASSLLGEQYF.

The rearrangement links TRBV5-1 to TRBJ2-1; 7 positions agree with TRBD1. The CDR3 spans 15 residues. Per germline, CDR1 SGHRS and CDR2 YFSETQ. Trimming cost V 4 bases and J 1 base; bases outside gene matches: 5. The CDR3, as DNA: TGCGCCAGCAGCATGACGGGACAGTCCTACAATGAGCAGTTCTTC. Translated: CASSMTGQSYNEQFF.

The chain is built from TRBV9 and TRBJ2-7; 9 bases match TRBD1. The CDR3 has 14 amino acids. From germline, CDR1 is SGDLS and CDR2 YYNGEE. With V trimmed by 0 bases and J by 3 bases, 1 base remained unmatched. CDR3 loop: CASSVGGQGYEQYF. The DNA for the CDR3 is TGTGCCAGCAGCGTAGGGGGACAGGGCTACGAGCAGTACTTC.

V is TRBV2 and J is TRBJ1-5; a weak D match, TRBD1 (5 bases). Trimming pared 7 bases from V and 9 bases from J, leaving 19 bases between. The CDR3 consists of 14 residues. Germline values: CDR1 SNHLY, CDR2 FYNNEI. CDR3 sequence (DNA): TGTGCCAGCACCCTATCAGGGAGTGGACGGCCCCAGCATTTT. Amino acids: CASTLSGSGRPQHF.

The V gene is TRBV3-1, the J gene TRBJ2-5, with 7 bases matching TRBD2. Per germline, CDR1 LGHDT and CDR2 YNNKEL (reference sequence). The V segment lost 5 bases and the J segment 1 base; nucleotides outside the gene matches: 7. This CDR3 has 15 amino acids. The CDR3 coding sequence is TGTGCCAGCAGCGGACGAACGGGAGGCCAAGAGACCCAGTACTTC. It translates to CASSGRTGGQETQYF.

The rearrangement uses TRBV15 and TRBJ1-1; TRBD1 agrees at 8 bases. This CDR3 contains 16 residues. With V trimmed by 0 bases and J by 1 base, 4 bases remained unmatched. The germline V gene has CDR1 LNHNV and CDR2 YYDKDF (reference sequence). The DNA of the CDR3 is TGTGCCACCAGCAGAGACCAAGGACAGGGGAACACTGAAGCTTTCTTT. It specifies CATSRDQGQGNTEAFF.

The chain joins TRBV12-3 or TRBV12-4 to TRBJ2-2; 11 positions agree with TRBD1. The CDR3 loop spans 14 amino acids. V was clipped by 5 bases and J by 5 bases; unmatched bases: 1. The CDR3 nucleotides are TGTGCCAGCAGTGGGACAGGGGGAACCGGGGAGCTGTTTTTT. Protein sequence: CASSGTGGTGELFF.

This clonotype was seen only a few times. V usage is TRBV20-1 and J usage is TRBJ2-1; 10 bases align to TRBD2. Germline CDR1 reads DFQATT; CDR2 reads SNEGSKA (reference sequence). This CDR3 contains 16 residues. Trimming at V came to 5 bases and at J to 5 bases, leaving 12 bases not matched to a gene. CDR3 protein: CSAPSLAGARNNEQFF. CDR3 nucleotides: TGCAGTGCTCCCAGCCTAGCGGGGGCCAGAAACAATGAGCAGTTCTTC.

The chain links TRBV20-1 to TRBJ2-5, with 7 bases identical to TRBD2. The germline CDR1 and CDR2 sequences are DFQATT and SNEGSKA (reference sequence). The V segment lost 5 bases and the J segment 3 bases; nucleotides outside the gene matches: 9. The CDR3 loop spans 14 amino acids. The chain's CDR3 is CSAPSWAGEETQYF. Here the CDR3 DNA reads TGCAGTGCTCCATCGTGGGCGGGAGAAGAGACCCAGTACTTC.

The sample holds a few counts of this clonotype. Here the CDR3 DNA reads TGCAGTGCTATCTACAGGGCCCCTAGCACAGATACGCAGTATTTT. Translation gives CSAIYRAPSTDTQYF. The chain recombines TRBV20-1 with TRBJ2-3, with D perhaps TRBD1 (6 bases). Looked up from germline, CDR1 is DFQATT and CDR2 is SNEGSKA (reference sequence). V shed 4 bases and J shed 0 bases, with 14 bases lying between them. The CDR3 runs to 15 residues.

This clonotype appeared a few times. This rearrangement joins TRBV28 to TRBJ2-7; 12 positions match TRBD1. The CDR3 contains 18 residues. The junction had 12 bases not matched to a gene; V was cut back by 2 bases and J by 4 bases. Germline CDR1 is MDHEN and CDR2 is SYDVKM. CDR3 sequence reads: CASSLHRDRGLSGYEQYF. CDR3 coding DNA: TGTGCCAGCAGTTTACACCGGGACAGGGGGCTCAGCGGTTACGAGCAGTACTTC.

This clonotype was seen a few times. This sequence joins TRBV28 and TRBJ2-5, with a possible D match to TRBD1 (5 bases). This CDR3 is 15 amino acids long. Germline lookup yields CDR1 MDHEN and CDR2 SYDVKM. Trimming cost V 3 bases and J 4 bases, with 15 bases left between them. The CDR3 region is CASSFGQGYRETQYF. The CDR3 DNA reads TGTGCCAGCAGTTTCGGCCAGGGATATCGAGAGACCCAGTACTTC.

V is TRBV19 and J is TRBJ1-1; 7 nucleotides line up with TRBD1. There are 16 residues in the CDR3. CDR1 is LNHDA, CDR2 SQIVND, per germline (reference sequence). Losses at the gene ends were 4 bases for V and 0 bases for J; bases not matched to a gene: 8. The CDR3 DNA reads as TGTGCCAGTAGTACCGGGACAGCTCCCATGAACACTGAAGCTTTCTTT. As protein: CASSTGTAPMNTEAFF.

V is TRBV11-2 and J is TRBJ2-1; D call uncertain. V was shortened by 5 bases and J by 10 bases, with 12 bases between the two germline ends. CDR1 and CDR2 (germline): SGHAT, FQNNGV. The CDR3 totals 12 residues. The CDR3 DNA reads as TGTGCCAGCAGCCCCCAGGTCCGGGAGCAGTTCTTC. Translating gives CASSPQVREQFF.

Only a few counts were recorded for this clonotype. The genes are TRBV25-1 and TRBJ2-5, with 10 bases fitting TRBD1. V trimming: 2 bases; J trimming: 4 bases; junction bases outside the gene matches: 1. In germline, CDR1 is MGHDK, CDR2 SYGVNS. The CDR3 contains 14 residues. CDR3 coding DNA: TGTGCCAGCAGTGAACGGACAGGGGGAGAGACCCAGTACTTC. The encoded protein is CASSERTGGETQYF.

The chain has TRBV7-2 and TRBJ2-5, with 11 bases fitting TRBD1. CDR3 size: 15 residues. The J segment lost 3 bases and the V segment lost 4 bases, leaving 4 bases of the junction unmatched. Looked up from germline, CDR1 is SGHTA and CDR2 is FQGNSA. Here the CDR3 DNA reads TGTGCCAGCAGCTCGGGACAGGGGGTCGAAGAGACCCAGTACTTC. Residues: CASSSGQGVEETQYF. The full variable domain, with the rest looked up from reference TRBV7-2 and TRBJ2-5, is GAGVSQSPSNKVTEKGKDVELRCDPISGHTALYWYRQSLGQGLEFLIYFQGNSAPDKSGLPSDRFSAERTGGSVSTLTIQRTQQEDSAVYLCASSSGQGVEETQYFGPGTRLLVL.

The table lists this clonotype with a few counts. The gene calls are TRBV20-1 and TRBJ2-1; 11 positions match TRBD1. CDR3 length equals 15 residues. CDR1 and CDR2 from the germline V gene are DFQATT and SNEGSKA (reference sequence). V was pared by 6 bases and J by 9 bases, with 13 bases of the junction left unmatched. In nucleotides, the CDR3 is TGCAGTGCAAGTCGGCGGGACAGGGGGATAAGTGAGCAGTTCTTC. It specifies CSASRRDRGISEQFF.

CDR3 residues: CASSRQQETLGEQFF. The DNA of the CDR3 is TGTGCCAGCAGTCGCCAACAGGAAACATTGGGTGAGCAGTTCTTC. The V call is TRBV6-6, the J call TRBJ2-1, with D perhaps TRBD1 (5 bases). V lost 5 bases and J lost 9, with 20 bases in between. Germline-derived CDR1 and CDR2 are MNHNY and SVGAGI (reference sequence). The CDR3 length is 15 residues.

This clonotype is a singleton in its sample. This may arise from a read error, as a much more abundant clone is one base away. The J gene is TRBJ2-1, the V gene TRBV24-1; the match to TRBD1 covers 9 bases. Germline V gene data show CDR1 as KGHDR and CDR2 as SFDVKD. The CDR3 is 16 residues long. The CDR3 is CATSSPGQGNYNGQFF. The CDR3 nucleotides read TGTGCCACCAGTTCCCCGGGACAGGGTAATTACAATGGGCAGTTCTTC.

This clonotype turned up a few times. J is TRBJ1-6 and V is TRBV5-5; D is undetermined. This CDR3 is 16 amino acids long. Germline lookup yields CDR1 SGHKS and CDR2 YYEKEE (reference sequence). The V end was cut by 1 base, the J end by 2 bases, with 10 bases between. The CDR3 is CASSLPSGTYNSPLHF. The CDR3 bases are TGTGCCAGCAGCTTGCCTTCCGGAACCTATAATTCACCCCTCCACTTT.

Note on this clonotype: Relative to the germline gene, one junction end is altered; a read error may explain this. The chain carries TRBV6-5 and TRBJ2-7, with D perhaps matching TRBD1 (6 bases). The germline V gene has CDR1 MNHEY and CDR2 SVGAGI. The CDR3 runs to 14 residues. CDR3 residues: CTSSYADRPYEQYF. The CDR3 nucleotides are TGTACCAGCAGTTATGCCGACAGGCCGTACGAGCAGTACTTC.

This clonotype was seen ten or more times. The V and J genes are TRBV4-3 and TRBJ2-7, with D possibly matching TRBD2 (6 bases). The CDR3 is made up of 14 amino acids. The ends were cut back, 2 bases at V and 1 base at J, with 9 bases in the middle. From germline, CDR1 is LGHNA and CDR2 YSLEER. CDR3 bases: TGCGCCAGCAGCCAAAAGACTAGTTCCTACGAGCAGTACTTC. It yields the protein CASSQKTSSYEQYF.

The chain uses TRBV7-9 and TRBJ2-5; 10 bases match TRBD2. The CDR3 length is 15 residues. From germline, CDR1 is SEHNR and CDR2 FQNEAQ (reference sequence). V was clipped by 2 bases and J by 3 bases; unmatched bases: 3. This chain's CDR3 is CASSLSLAGEETQYF. In DNA, the CDR3 is TGTGCCAGCAGCTTAAGTCTAGCGGGGGAAGAGACCCAGTACTTC.